Below, 15 T cell receptor beta chains from the same sample are listed, as sequenced in a study of neurological immune-mediated disorders. Documented time point: technical triplicate 3. TCRdb fed the 5' RACE reads into MiXCR, producing one record per CDR3 protein. The top ten clones hold almost 4.5% of a sample with some 47,000 distinct CDR3 sequences, under 25% of them seen once. The specimen sequenced was PBMCs. These receptors all come from a man aged 55 to 70 with HTLV-1-associated myelopathy (HAM/TSP).

This clonotype was recorded at least ten times. The genes are TRBV20-1 and TRBJ1-5; the D gene is possibly TRBD1 (5 bases). V dropped 7 bases and J dropped 4 bases, with 11 bases sitting between them. There are 12 residues in the CDR3. The germline gives CDR1 DFQATT, CDR2 SNEGSKA (reference sequence). CDR3 in amino acids: CSVVGTNQPQHF. The CDR3 nucleotides read TGCAGTGTAGTGGGGACTAATCAGCCCCAGCATTTT.

This clonotype was recorded at least ten times. This sequence joins TRBV10-3 and TRBJ1-5; 9 bases fit TRBD1. Germline-derived CDR1 and CDR2 are ENHRY and SYGVKD. The CDR3 has 16 amino acids. Losses at the gene ends were 10 bases for V and 3 bases for J; bases not matched to a gene: 13. CDR3: CATTDDRGADNQPQHF. For the CDR3, the DNA is TGTGCCACCACCGACGACAGGGGGGCGGACAATCAGCCCCAGCATTTT.

This clonotype was detected many times. The gene calls are TRBV2 and TRBJ2-1; 9 bases fit TRBD2. This CDR3 has 13 residues. The V segment lost 6 bases and the J segment 7 bases; nucleotides outside the gene matches: 4. Per germline, CDR1 SNHLY and CDR2 FYNNEI. This CDR3 reads CASRTSGPNEQFF. As DNA, the CDR3 is TGTGCCAGCAGGACTAGCGGCCCAAATGAGCAGTTCTTC.

At least ten counts were recorded for this clonotype. The V call is TRBV25-1, the J call TRBJ1-1; D is perhaps TRBD1 (5 bases). Germline-derived CDR1 and CDR2 are MGHDK and SYGVNS. The V end lost 2 bases, the J end lost 4 bases, and 8 bases lay between the germline ends. This CDR3 contains 13 residues. CDR3 in DNA: TGTGCCAGCAGTGAACCCGGGGGCACTGAAGCTTTCTTT. Translation gives CASSEPGGTEAFF.

Comments on this clonotype: A much larger clone differs by one base, so this may be a read error. CDR3 DNA: TGCTCCAGCAGCTTGGCCGGCTACGAGCAGTACTTC. This gives the protein CSSSLAGYEQYF. J is TRBJ2-7 and V is TRBV5-1, with D unresolved. This CDR3 is built from 12 residues. Germline V gene lookup returns CDR1 SGHRS and CDR2 YFSETQ. The full variable domain, in which reference TRBV5-1 and TRBJ2-7 provide the parts outside the CDR3, is KAGVTQTPRYLIKTRGQQVTLSCSPISGHRSVSWYQQTPGQGLQFLFEYFSETQRNKGNFPGRFSGRQFSNSRSEMNVSTLELGDSALYLCSSSLAGYEQYFGPGTRLTVT.

This clonotype has ten or more counts. The V and J genes are TRBV7-9 and TRBJ2-1, with 10 nucleotides matching TRBD2. The CDR3 runs to 14 residues. Trimming took 5 bases from V and 8 from J; bases not matched to a gene: 6. From germline, CDR1 is SEHNR and CDR2 FQNEAQ (reference sequence). CDR3 nucleotides: TGTGCCAGCAGCCCATCTCTAGCGGGGGATGAGCAGTTCTTC. Translating it yields CASSPSLAGDEQFF.

The sample holds many counts of this clonotype. The chain recombines TRBV7-9 with TRBJ1-1; weak D call: TRBD1 (5 bases). Germline-derived CDR1 and CDR2 are SEHNR and FQNEAQ (reference sequence). The CDR3 covers 13 residues. V dropped 3 bases and J dropped 6 bases, with 11 bases sitting between them. The CDR3 coding sequence is TGTGCCAGCAGCTTCGGGACCGGCGCTGAAGCTTTCTTT. This gives the protein CASSFGTGAEAFF.

This clonotype has a count of ten or more. This chain uses TRBV12-3 or TRBV12-4 with TRBJ1-1; D remains ambiguous. This CDR3 is 11 amino acids long. The V end lost 4 bases, the J end lost 4 bases, and 4 bases lay between the germline ends. The CDR3 sequence: CASSWFTEAFF. The DNA of the CDR3 is TGTGCCAGCAGTTGGTTCACTGAAGCTTTCTTT.

The chain links TRBV20-1 to TRBJ2-3; 8 nucleotides match TRBD2. In germline, CDR1 is DFQATT, CDR2 SNEGSKA (reference sequence). The CDR3 consists of 14 residues. Losses at the gene ends were 1 base for V and 2 bases for J; bases not matched to a gene: 2. DNA of the CDR3: TGCAGTGCTAGAGTAGCGGGGAACACAGATACGCAGTATTTT. Protein product: CSARVAGNTDTQYF.

V usage is TRBV5-1 and J usage is TRBJ2-5; 8 bases are shared with TRBD2. With 4 bases clipped from V and 2 bases from J, the junction kept 7 bases outside the gene matches. Per germline, CDR1 SGHRS and CDR2 YFSETQ. This CDR3 comprises 15 residues. In nucleotides, the CDR3 is TGCGCCAGCAGCCTTAGCGGGGATCGACAAGAGACCCAGTACTTC. Translated, it gives CASSLSGDRQETQYF.

The chain is built from TRBV12-3 or TRBV12-4 and TRBJ2-4; no reliable D call. This CDR3 is built from 14 residues. Trimming shortened V by 2 bases and J by 7 bases, and 12 bases separated the two germline ends. The CDR3 is CASSLSGSQNIQYF. The CDR3 DNA reads TGTGCCAGCAGTTTATCCGGTTCGCAGAACATTCAGTACTTC.

This clonotype was seen a few times. The rearrangement uses TRBV5-4 and TRBJ2-1, with 9 positions matching TRBD2. V was clipped by 4 bases and J by 3 bases; unmatched bases: 8. This CDR3 comprises 16 residues. Germline CDR1 SGHNT, CDR2 YYREEE (reference sequence). DNA for the CDR3: TGTGCCAGCAGCCAAGGGGGGACTAGCCGCTACAATGAGCAGTTCTTC. Translating it yields CASSQGGTSRYNEQFF.

The chain joins TRBV6-1 to TRBJ1-1; D gene unclear. V dropped 0 bases and J dropped 0 bases, with 5 bases sitting between them. Germline V lookup: CDR1 MNHNS, CDR2 SASEGT. The CDR3 is 14 amino acids. CDR3 nucleotides: TGTGCCAGCAGTGAAGCGCGAGTGAACACTGAAGCTTTCTTT. Its protein is CASSEARVNTEAFF.

This clonotype was observed many times. Here the CDR3 DNA reads TGTGCCATCAGTGAGTCGTTGCGGCTGTACCAAGAGACCCAGTACTTC. It translates to CAISESLRLYQETQYF. This sequence joins TRBV10-3 and TRBJ2-5; D uncertain. V shed 0 bases and J shed 0 bases, with 11 bases lying between them. Looked up from germline, CDR1 is ENHRY and CDR2 is SYGVKD. The CDR3 is 16 amino acids.

The table lists this clonotype with many counts. Here the CDR3 DNA reads TGTGCCAGCAGTTATGTAGCGGGGAGCTCCTACAATGAGCAGTTCTTC. Translated, it gives CASSYVAGSSYNEQFF. The chain couples TRBV6-5 to TRBJ2-1, with 8 bases matching TRBD2. This CDR3 is 16 amino acids long. V was clipped by 3 bases and J by 0 bases; unmatched bases: 4. Germline V gene data show CDR1 as MNHEY and CDR2 as SVGAGI.